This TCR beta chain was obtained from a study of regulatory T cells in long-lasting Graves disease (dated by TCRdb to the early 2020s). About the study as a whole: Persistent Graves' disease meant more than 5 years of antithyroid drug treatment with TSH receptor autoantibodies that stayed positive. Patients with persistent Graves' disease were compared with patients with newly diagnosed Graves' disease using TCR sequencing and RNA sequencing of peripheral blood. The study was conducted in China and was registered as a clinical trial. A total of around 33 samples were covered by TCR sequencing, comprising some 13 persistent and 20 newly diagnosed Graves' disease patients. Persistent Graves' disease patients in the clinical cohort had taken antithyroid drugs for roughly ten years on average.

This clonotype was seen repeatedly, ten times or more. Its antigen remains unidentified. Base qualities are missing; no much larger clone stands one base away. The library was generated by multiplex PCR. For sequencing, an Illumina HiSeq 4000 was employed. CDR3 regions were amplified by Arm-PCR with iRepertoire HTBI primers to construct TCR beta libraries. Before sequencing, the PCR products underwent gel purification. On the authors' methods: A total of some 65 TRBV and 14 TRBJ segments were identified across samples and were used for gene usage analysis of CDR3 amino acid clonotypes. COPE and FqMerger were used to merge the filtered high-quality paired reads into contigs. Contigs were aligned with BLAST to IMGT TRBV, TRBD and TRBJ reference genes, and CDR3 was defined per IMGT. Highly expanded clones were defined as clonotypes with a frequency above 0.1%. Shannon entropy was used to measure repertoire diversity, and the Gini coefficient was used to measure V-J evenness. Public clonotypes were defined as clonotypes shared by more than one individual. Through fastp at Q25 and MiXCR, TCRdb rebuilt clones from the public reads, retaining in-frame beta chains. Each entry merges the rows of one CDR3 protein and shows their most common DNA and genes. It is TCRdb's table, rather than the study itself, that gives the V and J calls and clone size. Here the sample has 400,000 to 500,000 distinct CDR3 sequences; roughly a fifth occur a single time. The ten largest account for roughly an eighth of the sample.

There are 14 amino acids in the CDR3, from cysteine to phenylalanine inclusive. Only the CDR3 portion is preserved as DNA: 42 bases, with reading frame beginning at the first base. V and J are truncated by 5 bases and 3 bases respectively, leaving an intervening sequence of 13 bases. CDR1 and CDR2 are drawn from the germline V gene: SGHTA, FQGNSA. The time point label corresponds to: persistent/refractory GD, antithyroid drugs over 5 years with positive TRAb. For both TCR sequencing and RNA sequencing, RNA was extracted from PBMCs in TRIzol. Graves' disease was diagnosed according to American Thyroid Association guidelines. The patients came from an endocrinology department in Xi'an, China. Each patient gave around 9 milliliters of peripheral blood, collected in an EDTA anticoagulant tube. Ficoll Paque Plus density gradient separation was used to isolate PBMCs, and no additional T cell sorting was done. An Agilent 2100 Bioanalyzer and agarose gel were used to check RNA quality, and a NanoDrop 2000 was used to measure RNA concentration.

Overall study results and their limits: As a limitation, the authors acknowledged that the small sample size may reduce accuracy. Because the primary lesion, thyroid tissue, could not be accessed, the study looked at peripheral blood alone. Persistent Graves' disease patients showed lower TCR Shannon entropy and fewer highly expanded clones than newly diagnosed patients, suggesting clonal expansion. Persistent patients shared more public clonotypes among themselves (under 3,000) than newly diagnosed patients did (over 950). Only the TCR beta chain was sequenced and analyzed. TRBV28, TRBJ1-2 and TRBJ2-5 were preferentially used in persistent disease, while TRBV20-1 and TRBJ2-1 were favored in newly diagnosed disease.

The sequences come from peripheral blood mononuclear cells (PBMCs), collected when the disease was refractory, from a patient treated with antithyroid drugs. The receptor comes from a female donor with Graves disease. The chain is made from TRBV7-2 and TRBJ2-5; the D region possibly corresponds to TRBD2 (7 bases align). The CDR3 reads CASSLGGREETQYF. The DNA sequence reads TGTGCCAGCAGCCTCGGGGGGCGGGAAGAGACCCAGTACTTC.